The present T cell receptor beta chain was sequenced within a study of patients and donors after allogeneic stem cell transplantation. MiXCR was run by TCRdb on the RT-PCR reads, yielding one entry per CDR3 protein. Of under 200,000 distinct CDR3 sequences in the sample, around 30% were seen once. This clonotype was counted only a few times. The CDR3 is made up of 15 amino acids. V was pared by 4 bases and J by 6 bases, with 7 bases of the junction left unmatched. The germline gives CDR1 SGHTA, CDR2 FQGNSA. Sequences were obtained from blood, either unsorted or a sorted T cell fraction (not recorded which). The gene calls are TRBV7-2 and TRBJ1-5; 9 nucleotides align to TRBD1. The TCR was taken from a human donor who was either an allogeneic HSCT recipient or a stem cell or donor lymphocyte infusion donor (not recorded which). It is not recorded whose cells these are; they may come from a transplant donor. The CDR3 protein is CASSWTGALGQPQHF. The CDR3 DNA follows: TGTGCCAGCAGCTGGACAGGGGCGTTAGGTCAGCCCCAGCATTTT.